The rows below give T cell receptor beta chains drawn from one sample of a study of cytomegalovirus exposure and HLA in healthy donors. Assay: immunoSEQ multiplex PCR; the TCRdb copy retains only in-frame clones and omits some. The top ten clones hold 12% of a sample with under 250,000 clones, over 75% of them seen once. The source material was PBMCs. Receptor source: a man between 18 and 29 years old in good health and CMV-seropositive. CDR3s include the opening cysteine and the closing phenylalanine or tryptophan. The D gene is left open where the match is weak. Clone size is not always given. Where it is, it says once, few, many or a class for expanded clones.

size	D	V	J	CDR3	DNA
.	.	TRBV9	TRBJ2-2	CASSAGVLGELFF	TGTGCCAGCAGCGCAGGGGTCCTCGGGGAGCTGTTTTTT
.	TRBD2	TRBV30	TRBJ2-5	CAWSVVGTRRIETQYF	TGTGCCTGGAGTGTAGTGGGGACTAGACGTATTGAGACCCAGTACTTC
.	.	TRBV4-1	TRBJ2-1	CASSQVFSTNEQFF	TGCGCCAGCAGCCAAGTTTTCAGCACTAATGAGCAGTTCTTC
.	.	TRBV9	TRBJ1-2	CASSGGGPNYGYTF	TGTGCCAGCAGCGGGGGAGGCCCTAACTATGGCTACACCTTC
.	TRBD1	TRBV6-6	TRBJ1-2	CASSYREGAYGYTF	TGTGCCAGCAGTTACAGGGAGGGGGCCTATGGCTACACCTTC
.	TRBD2	TRBV7-9	TRBJ2-3	CASSHGLAGKTDTQYF	TGTGCCAGCAGCCATGGACTAGCGGGAAAGACAGATACGCAGTATTTT
.	.	TRBV5-1	TRBJ2-1	CASSLGSTQGEQFF	TGCGCCAGCAGCTTGGGATCTACTCAGGGAGAGCAGTTCTTC
.	TRBD1	TRBV4-1	TRBJ1-1	CASSPLSGQAEAFF	TGCGCCAGCAGCCCACTATCTGGACAGGCTGAAGCTTTCTTT
.	.	TRBV5-1	TRBJ2-7	CASSLEYLYEQYF	TGCGCCAGCAGCTTGGAATACCTATACGAGCAGTACTTC
.	.	TRBV28	TRBJ2-2	CASSLLGGQSGELFF	TGTGCCAGCAGTTTATTGGGGGGGCAGAGCGGGGAGCTGTTTTTT
.	TRBD2	TRBV7-6	TRBJ2-3	CASSLTSGISDTQYF	TGTGCCAGCAGCTTAACTAGCGGGATTTCAGATACGCAGTATTTT
.	.	TRBV20-1	TRBJ1-1	CSAREGMAFF	TGCAGTGCTAGGGAGGGTATGGCTTTCTTT
.	TRBD1	TRBV2	TRBJ1-5	CASSVGGGGSNQPQHF	TGTGCCAGCAGTGTGGGAGGGGGCGGAAGCAATCAGCCCCAGCATTTT
once	.	TRBV7-2	TRBJ2-3	CASSPEVPYTDTQYF	TGTGCCAGCAGCCCTGAAGTTCCGTACACAGATACGCAGTATTTT
.	TRBD2	TRBV2	TRBJ2-1	CASRNTGAGAYNEQFF	TGTGCCAGCAGAAATACAGGTGCGGGAGCTTACAATGAGCAGTTCTTC
once	TRBD1	TRBV18	TRBJ2-7	CASRKGTGEGYEQYF	TGTGCCAGCCGAAAGGGGACAGGGGAAGGGTACGAGCAGTACTTC
.	.	TRBV7-9	TRBJ1-5	CASSLHAGSYSNQPQHF	TGTGCCAGCAGCTTACACGCAGGCTCATATAGCAATCAGCCCCAGCATTTT
many	.	TRBV5-1	TRBJ1-2	CASSLGGHYGYTF	TGCGCCAGCAGCTTGGGAGGGCACTATGGCTACACCTTC
few	TRBD1	TRBV9	TRBJ1-1	CASSMTGGTEAFF	TGTGCCAGCAGCATGACAGGGGGCACTGAAGCTTTCTTT
.	.	TRBV5-1	TRBJ1-4	CASSDTEKLFF	TGCGCCTCCAGTGACACGGAAAAACTGTTTTTT
.	TRBD1	TRBV9	TRBJ2-3	CASSSGQASRRDTQYF	TGTGCCAGCAGCTCGGGACAGGCCTCCCGCAGGGATACGCAGTATTTT
.	.	TRBV29-1	TRBJ1-1	CSVSGDSQAFF	TGCAGCGTATCCGGTGACTCTCAAGCTTTCTTT
.	TRBD2	TRBV30	TRBJ2-1	CAWSPGTSTAWQQFF	TGTGCCTGGAGTCCCGGGACTAGCACCGCTTGGCAGCAGTTCTTC
.	.	TRBV15	TRBJ1-3	CATSRDTGNTIYF	TGTGCCACCAGCAGAGATACTGGAAACACCATATATTTT
.	TRBD2	TRBV27	TRBJ2-7	CASSSSGRLGQYF	TGTGCCAGCAGTTCTAGCGGGAGGTTGGGGCAGTACTTC
.	.	TRBV9	TRBJ2-1	CASSPRLHNEQFF	TGTGCCAGCAGCCCGAGACTCCACAATGAGCAGTTCTTC
.	.	TRBV6-1	TRBJ2-3	CASSDDFSARDTQYF	TGTGCCAGCAGTGACGATTTTTCGGCCAGGGATACGCAGTATTTT
.	.	TRBV7-8	TRBJ2-3	CASSLVLAGDTQYF	TGTGCCAGCAGCTTAGTGCTAGCAGGGGATACGCAGTATTTT
.	.	TRBV29-1	TRBJ2-2	CSVEGRRNTGELFF	TGCAGCGTTGAAGGACGGAGGAACACCGGGGAGCTGTTTTTT
.	TRBD1	TRBV2	TRBJ1-5	CASSPGTGGWGNQPQHF	TGTGCCAGCAGTCCCGGGACAGGGGGTTGGGGCAATCAGCCCCAGCATTTT
.	.	TRBV10-3	TRBJ1-1	CAISESMEGRAEAFF	TGTGCCATCAGTGAGTCGATGGAGGGGCGGGCTGAAGCTTTCTTT
few	.	TRBV5-1	TRBJ2-7	CASSMGLANPFYRYEQYF	TGCGCCAGCAGCATGGGACTTGCCAATCCCTTCTATCGGTACGAGCAGTACTTC
.	.	TRBV11-3	TRBJ1-1	CASSSRGGTEAFF	TGTGCCAGCAGTTCGAGGGGAGGAACTGAAGCTTTCTTT
.	.	TRBV14	TRBJ2-3	CASSQTGRGTDTQYF	TGTGCCAGCAGCCAAACAGGTAGAGGCACAGATACGCAGTATTTT
few	.	TRBV7-9	TRBJ1-5	CASSQQGQGNQPQHF	TGTGCCAGCAGTCAACAGGGTCAAGGCAATCAGCCCCAGCATTTT
.	TRBD2	TRBV5-1	TRBJ2-7	CASSTGRARAYEQYF	TGCGCCAGCAGCACTGGGAGGGCCCGCGCCTACGAGCAGTACTTC
.	TRBD1	TRBV5-1	TRBJ1-1	CASRTGGTEAFF	TGCGCCAGCAGGACAGGGGGTACTGAAGCTTTCTTT
.	TRBD1	TRBV4-2	TRBJ1-1	CASSQDPHRGQDTEAFF	TGTGCCAGCAGCCAAGATCCTCATAGGGGGCAGGACACTGAAGCTTTCTTT
.	.	TRBV5-1	TRBJ1-1	CASSVTTGNTEAFF	TGCGCCAGCAGCGTCACCACAGGGAACACTGAAGCTTTCTTT
.	.	TRBV10-3	TRBJ1-5	CAIRAWGGQPQHF	TGTGCCATCAGGGCGTGGGGAGGTCAGCCCCAGCATTTT
.	.	TRBV7-9	TRBJ1-3	CASSRWGGGNTIYF	TGTGCCAGCAGCCGATGGGGGGGAGGAAACACCATATATTTT
.	.	TRBV10-3	TRBJ2-7	CATTASLYEQYF	TGTGCCACGACAGCTTCCCTCTACGAGCAGTACTTC
.	.	TRBV5-1	TRBJ2-7	CASSPQGGEREQYF	TGCGCCAGCAGCCCCCAGGGAGGCGAGAGAGAGCAGTACTTC
.	.	TRBV10-3	TRBJ2-3	CAISGSNRDTDTQYF	TGTGCCATCAGTGGTTCGAACCGAGACACAGATACGCAGTATTTT
.	.	TRBV19	TRBJ2-4	CASSTGQSNIQYF	TGTGCCAGTAGCACTGGACAGTCAAACATTCAGTACTTC
.	TRBD1	TRBV6-6	TRBJ2-1	CASSYSPGQGNNEQFF	TGTGCCAGCAGTTACAGCCCGGGACAGGGGAACAATGAGCAGTTCTTC
.	.	TRBV5-1	TRBJ2-3	CASSLRGEASTDTQYF	TGCGCCAGCAGCCTGAGGGGGGAGGCCAGCACAGATACGCAGTATTTT
.	.	TRBV29-1	TRBJ2-1	CSVAAGQYYNEQFF	TGCAGCGTTGCCGCCGGGCAATATTACAATGAGCAGTTCTTC
.	.	TRBV11-3	TRBJ2-1	CASSPAGQTYNEQFF	TGTGCCAGCAGCCCAGCGGGACAGACGTACAATGAGCAGTTCTTC
.	.	TRBV6-1	TRBJ2-7	CASSELWGSEASYEQYF	TGTGCCAGCAGTGAATTGTGGGGGAGCGAAGCCTCCTACGAGCAGTACTTC